These 13 T cell receptor beta chains were sequenced from one sample in a study of cytomegalovirus exposure and HLA in healthy donors. Primers: 60 Vbeta forward and 13 Jbeta reverse. Measured with immunoSEQ multiplex PCR; TCRdb has only the in-frame clones, and not every one. Of approximately 160,000 clones detected, around 66% appear once; the ten largest clones hold around 2.9%. The sample was PBMCs. These receptor sequences come from a woman aged 30 to 39 in good health and CMV-seropositive.

CDR3 nucleotide sequence: TGTGCCTGGAGTAAATCTATGACGGAGCTGAACACTGAAGCTTTCTTT. Residues: CAWSKSMTELNTEAFF. The gene calls are TRBV30 and TRBJ1-1; D remains unclear. CDR3 size: 16 residues. Trimming removed 2 bases from V and 0 bases from J, with 16 bases in between. The germline V gene encodes CDR1 GTSNPN and CDR2 SVGIG (reference sequence).

This sequence joins TRBV7-2 and TRBJ1-5; D call uncertain. Germline values: CDR1 SGHTA, CDR2 FQGNSA. This CDR3 is 16 amino acids long. V was cut by 1 base and J by 0 bases, with 10 bases left in between. For the CDR3, the DNA is TGTGCCAGCAGCTTAGGACTTTACCATAGCAATCAGCCCCAGCATTTT. Amino acids: CASSLGLYHSNQPQHF.

This clone was seen only a few times. The J gene is TRBJ1-2, the V gene TRBV30, with 8 bases lining up with TRBD1. Losses at the gene ends were 5 bases for V and 1 base for J; bases not matched to a gene: 9. Germline CDR1 GTSNPN, CDR2 SVGIG (reference sequence). This CDR3 has 15 amino acids. CDR3: CAWDRGTLLNYGYTF. In nucleotides, the CDR3 is TGTGCCTGGGACAGGGGTACCCTCCTTAACTATGGCTACACCTTC. The entire variable domain, with the rest obtained from reference TRBV30 and TRBJ1-2, is as follows: SQTIHQWPATLVQPVGSPLSLECTVEGTSNPNLYWYRQAAGRGLQLLFYSVGIGQISSEVPQNLSASRPQDRQFILSSKKLLLSDSGFYLCAWDRGTLLNYGYTFGSGTRLTVV.

This rearrangement joins TRBV29-1 to TRBJ1-4; TRBD1 might be the D (5 bases). Between the trimmed V and J ends, which lost 8 bases and 8 bases, there was a span of 21 bases. The CDR3 runs to 14 residues. Germline V gene data show CDR1 as SQVTM and CDR2 as ANQGSEA. The CDR3 protein is CSFSRGGVAEKLFF. In DNA form, the CDR3 reads TGCAGCTTCTCCCGGGGGGGGGTTGCAGAAAAACTGTTTTTT.

This clone was counted once. V gene TRBV2 combines with J gene TRBJ2-7; 11 nucleotides match TRBD2. Germline V gene data show CDR1 as SNHLY and CDR2 as FYNNEI. The CDR3 consists of 15 residues. V lost 5 bases, J lost 6 bases, and 9 bases stayed unmatched. The CDR3 region is CASSSGGTSGREQYF. CDR3 nucleotides: TGTGCCAGCAGTTCAGGCGGGACTAGCGGACGCGAGCAGTACTTC.

The rearrangement links TRBV2 to TRBJ2-7; the match to TRBD1 covers 7 bases. CDR3 length: 14 residues. Germline loops: CDR1 SNHLY, CDR2 FYNNEI. V was clipped by 2 bases and J by 2 bases; unmatched bases: 3. This CDR3 reads CASSELGGPYEQYF. The CDR3 DNA is TGTGCCAGCAGTGAACTAGGGGGCCCCTACGAGCAGTACTTC.

V is TRBV11-3 and J is TRBJ1-1, with D possibly TRBD1 on 5 matching bases. Germline-derived CDR1 and CDR2 are SGHNT and YENEEA. The CDR3 totals 15 residues. Between the trimmed V and J ends, which lost 5 bases and 1 base, there was a span of 14 bases. CDR3 amino acids: CASSPGGGRNTEAFF. The DNA for the CDR3 is TGTGCCAGCAGCCCGGGCGGGGGGAGGAACACTGAAGCTTTCTTT. The whole variable domain, filled in from reference TRBV11-3 and TRBJ1-1, reads EAGVVQSPRYKIIEKKQPVAFWCNPISGHNTLYWYLQNLGQGPELLIRYENEEAVDDSQLPKDRFSAERLKGVDSTLKIQPAELGDSAVYLCASSPGGGRNTEAFFGQGTRLTVV.

This clone was counted between two and nine times. The V call is TRBV28, the J call TRBJ2-1; 7 nucleotides line up with TRBD1. J gave up 6 bases and V 7 bases, and 15 bases lay outside the gene matches. The CDR3 loop spans 16 amino acids. Germline V gene data show CDR1 as MDHEN and CDR2 as SYDVKM. The CDR3 spells CASTTSKGALGNEQFF. CDR3 bases: TGTGCCAGCACCACTTCCAAGGGGGCGTTGGGCAATGAGCAGTTCTTC.

CDR3 loop: CASSYSGVSNQPQHF. The CDR3 coding sequence is TGTGCCAGCAGTTACTCAGGAGTCAGCAATCAGCCCCAGCATTTT. The V and J genes are TRBV6-5 and TRBJ1-5; D uncertain. V lost 0 bases and J lost 1, with 7 bases in between. The V gene's germline CDR1 is MNHEY and CDR2 SVGAGI. CDR3 length equals 15 residues.

This clone is a singleton in its sample. The V call is TRBV5-1, the J call TRBJ2-2, with a weak D call TRBD2 (6 bases). Trimming stripped 4 bases from V and 7 bases from J, with 14 bases between. CDR1 SGHRS and CDR2 YFSETQ come from the germline V gene. The CDR3 runs to 14 residues. CDR3 DNA: TGCGCCAGCAGCACGCCCAAGACTAGCGGGGAGCTGTTTTTT. As protein: CASSTPKTSGELFF.

This clone showed up just a few times. The rearrangement links TRBV6-5 to TRBJ2-3; the D gene is possibly TRBD2 (6 bases). V lost 6 bases, J lost 6 bases, and 19 bases lay in between. This CDR3 has 15 amino acids. In germline, CDR1 is MNHEY, CDR2 SVGAGI. CDR3 sequence: CASSVLAIRGDTQYF. The CDR3 DNA reads TGTGCCAGCAGCGTGCTAGCGATTAGGGGCGATACGCAGTATTTT.

The J gene is TRBJ2-1, the V gene TRBV27; perhaps TRBD2 as D (5 bases). This CDR3 has 15 amino acids. V was cut by 5 bases and J by 0 bases, with 11 bases left in between. Germline-derived CDR1 and CDR2 are MNHEY and SMNVEV (reference sequence). CDR3 residues: CASSLTRRSYNEQFF. The CDR3 DNA is TGTGCCAGCAGTCTCACTAGGCGCTCCTACAATGAGCAGTTCTTC.

The chain joins TRBV19 to TRBJ2-7; 11 nucleotides agree with TRBD2. This CDR3 spans 15 amino acids. CDR1 LNHDA and CDR2 SQIVND come from the germline V gene (reference sequence). The J segment lost 4 bases and the V segment lost 4 bases, leaving 6 bases of the junction unmatched. The CDR3 nucleotides are TGTGCCAGTAGTACTACTAGCGGGAGTTTTTACGAGCAGTACTTC. The encoded protein is CASSTTSGSFYEQYF. Full variable domain (outside the CDR3, taken from reference TRBV19 and TRBJ2-7): DGGITQSPKYLFRKEGQNVTLSCEQNLNHDAMYWYRQDPGQGLRLIYYSQIVNDFQKGDIAEGYSVSREKKESFPLTVTSAQKNPTAFYLCASSTTSGSFYEQYFGPGTRLTVT.